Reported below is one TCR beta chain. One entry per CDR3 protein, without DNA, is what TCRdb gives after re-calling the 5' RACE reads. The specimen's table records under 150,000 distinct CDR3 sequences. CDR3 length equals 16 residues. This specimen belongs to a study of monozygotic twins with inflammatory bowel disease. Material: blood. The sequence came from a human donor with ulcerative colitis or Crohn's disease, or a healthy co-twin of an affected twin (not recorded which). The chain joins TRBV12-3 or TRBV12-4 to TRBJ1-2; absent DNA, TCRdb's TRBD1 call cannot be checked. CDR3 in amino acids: CASSLDFWGEESGYTF.